These T cell receptor beta chains were read from a single sample in a study of radiation and T cells in renal cell carcinoma. Sequenced by immunoSEQ multiplex PCR; TCRdb stores in-frame clones only, minus some. This table holds approximately 100,000 clones, 75% to 90% found once. The starting material was blood, obtained from a patient whose treatment included radiotherapy and nephrectomy. These receptors all stem from a man between 45 and 60 years old with renal cell carcinoma. The CDR3 runs from the conserved cysteine through the conserved F or W. The order of the fields is J gene, clone size, D gene, V gene, CDR3 protein, CDR3 DNA. The D gene is left open where the match is weak. Not every row has a clone size; where given, it reads once, few, many or a size class.

j_call: TRBJ2-3; clone_size: -; d_call: -; v_call: TRBV9; cdr3_aa: CASGSSAIGTDTQYF; cdr3_nt: TGTGCCAGCGGATCGTCCGCAATCGGGACAGATACGCAGTATTTT
j_call: TRBJ2-2; clone_size: -; d_call: -; v_call: TRBV29-1; cdr3_aa: CSATGSGELFF; cdr3_nt: TGCAGCGCTACAGGGTCCGGGGAGCTGTTTTTT
j_call: TRBJ2-3; clone_size: -; d_call: -; v_call: TRBV7-2; cdr3_aa: CASSLNSKDTQYF; cdr3_nt: TGTGCCAGCAGCCTAAACTCTAAGGATACGCAGTATTTT
j_call: TRBJ1-4; clone_size: -; d_call: -; v_call: TRBV30; cdr3_aa: CAWSVGPGFEKLFF; cdr3_nt: TGTGCCTGGAGTGTAGGGCCGGGTTTTGAAAAACTGTTTTTT
j_call: TRBJ2-1; clone_size: -; d_call: -; v_call: TRBV30; cdr3_aa: CARGRSHGDEQFF; cdr3_nt: TGTGCCCGAGGCCGGTCCCACGGGGATGAGCAGTTCTTC
j_call: TRBJ2-2; clone_size: -; d_call: -; v_call: TRBV5-1; cdr3_aa: CASSLDSRTGELFF; cdr3_nt: TGCGCCAGCAGCTTGGACAGCCGCACCGGGGAGCTGTTTTTT
j_call: TRBJ1-2; clone_size: -; d_call: TRBD1; v_call: TRBV7-9; cdr3_aa: CASSLAGQDGYTF; cdr3_nt: TGTGCCAGCAGCTTAGCCGGACAGGATGGCTACACCTTC
j_call: TRBJ1-3; clone_size: -; d_call: -; v_call: TRBV11-2; cdr3_aa: CASSLEGTGNTIYF; cdr3_nt: TGTGCCAGCAGCTTGGAGGGTACTGGAAACACCATATATTTT
j_call: TRBJ2-3; clone_size: -; d_call: TRBD1; v_call: TRBV5-1; cdr3_aa: CASSIGQEADTQYF; cdr3_nt: TGCGCCAGCAGCATCGGACAGGAGGCAGATACGCAGTATTTT
j_call: TRBJ1-4; clone_size: -; d_call: -; v_call: TRBV5-1; cdr3_aa: CASSLGGTARNEKLFF; cdr3_nt: TGCGCCAGCAGCTTGGGGGGGACGGCCCGTAATGAAAAACTGTTTTTT
j_call: TRBJ2-7; clone_size: -; d_call: TRBD2; v_call: TRBV6-5; cdr3_aa: CASSYRTGGSEQYF; cdr3_nt: TGTGCCAGCAGTTACCGCACGGGGGGAAGTGAGCAGTACTTC
j_call: TRBJ1-4; clone_size: -; d_call: -; v_call: TRBV4-3; cdr3_aa: CASSPSQGREKLFF; cdr3_nt: TGCGCCAGCAGCCCCAGCCAGGGGCGGGAAAAACTGTTTTTT
j_call: TRBJ1-2; clone_size: -; d_call: -; v_call: TRBV7-9; cdr3_aa: CASTARTVGGYTF; cdr3_nt: TGTGCCAGCACTGCCCGGACGGTGGGTGGCTACACCTTC
j_call: TRBJ2-5; clone_size: -; d_call: -; v_call: TRBV6-5; cdr3_aa: CASSQPGGGKQYF; cdr3_nt: TGTGCCAGCAGTCAACCTGGAGGGGGGAAGCAGTACTTC
j_call: TRBJ2-7; clone_size: -; d_call: -; v_call: TRBV5-1; cdr3_aa: CASSPGALAGYTYEQYF; cdr3_nt: TGCGCCAGCAGCCCGGGGGCCTTGGCGGGATATACCTACGAGCAGTACTTC
j_call: TRBJ2-7; clone_size: -; d_call: TRBD2; v_call: TRBV9; cdr3_aa: CASSVGGLAGETREQYF; cdr3_nt: TGTGCCAGCAGCGTAGGTGGGCTAGCGGGAGAGACAAGGGAGCAGTACTTC
j_call: TRBJ1-1; clone_size: -; d_call: -; v_call: TRBV6-5; cdr3_aa: CASSYSRRRTEAFF; cdr3_nt: TGTGCCAGCAGTTACAGCCGACGAAGGACTGAAGCTTTCTTT
j_call: TRBJ1-1; clone_size: -; d_call: -; v_call: TRBV5-1; cdr3_aa: CASKQMGRETTEAFF; cdr3_nt: TGCGCCAGCAAGCAAATGGGCAGAGAAACGACTGAAGCTTTCTTT
j_call: TRBJ2-1; clone_size: -; d_call: TRBD1; v_call: TRBV6-6; cdr3_aa: CASSYLQGERNEQFF; cdr3_nt: TGTGCCAGCAGCTACTTACAGGGGGAGCGCAATGAGCAGTTCTTC
j_call: TRBJ1-1; clone_size: -; d_call: -; v_call: TRBV7-9; cdr3_aa: CASSLDGGTEAFF; cdr3_nt: TGTGCCAGCAGCTTAGACGGTGGCACTGAAGCTTTCTTT
j_call: TRBJ2-3; clone_size: once; d_call: TRBD1; v_call: TRBV30; cdr3_aa: CAWSVQGADTQYF; cdr3_nt: TGTGCCTGGAGTGTACAGGGGGCAGATACGCAGTATTTT
j_call: TRBJ2-7; clone_size: -; d_call: -; v_call: TRBV2; cdr3_aa: CASTRLGVGAYEQYF; cdr3_nt: TGTGCCAGCACCCGACTCGGGGTTGGAGCCTACGAGCAGTACTTC
j_call: TRBJ1-2; clone_size: few; d_call: TRBD1; v_call: TRBV2; cdr3_aa: CASSPRDRGGYGYTF; cdr3_nt: TGTGCCAGCAGCCCTCGGGACAGGGGAGGCTATGGCTACACCTTC
j_call: TRBJ2-7; clone_size: -; d_call: -; v_call: TRBV30; cdr3_aa: CAWSVGTQLYEQYF; cdr3_nt: TGTGCCTGGAGTGTTGGGACACAACTTTACGAGCAGTACTTC
j_call: TRBJ2-1; clone_size: -; d_call: -; v_call: TRBV19; cdr3_aa: CASSTGTSYDEQFF; cdr3_nt: TGTGCCAGTAGCACCGGGACTTCTTACGATGAGCAGTTCTTC
j_call: TRBJ1-5; clone_size: -; d_call: -; v_call: TRBV5-1; cdr3_aa: CASSFSASQPQHF; cdr3_nt: TGCGCCAGCAGCTTTTCAGCATCCCAGCCCCAGCATTTT
j_call: TRBJ2-1; clone_size: -; d_call: -; v_call: TRBV6-5; cdr3_aa: CATLARSYNEQFF; cdr3_nt: TGTGCCACCCTAGCCCGCTCCTACAATGAGCAGTTCTTC
j_call: TRBJ2-4; clone_size: -; d_call: -; v_call: TRBV7-2; cdr3_aa: CASSSRGTGMDIQYF; cdr3_nt: TGTGCCAGCAGCTCTAGGGGCACAGGGATGGACATTCAGTACTTC
j_call: TRBJ2-7; clone_size: -; d_call: -; v_call: TRBV21-1; cdr3_aa: CASSEVREEQYF; cdr3_nt: TGTGCCAGCAGTGAAGTTCGGGAAGAGCAGTACTTC
j_call: TRBJ2-1; clone_size: -; d_call: TRBD2; v_call: TRBV6-5; cdr3_aa: CASSWGSGGEQFF; cdr3_nt: TGTGCCAGCAGTTGGGGGTCGGGGGGGGAGCAGTTCTTC
j_call: TRBJ2-7; clone_size: -; d_call: -; v_call: TRBV28; cdr3_aa: CASSFSNWGNSYEQYF; cdr3_nt: TGTGCCAGCAGTTTTTCTAATTGGGGCAACTCCTACGAGCAGTACTTC
j_call: TRBJ2-7; clone_size: -; d_call: TRBD1; v_call: TRBV5-5; cdr3_aa: CASSFGTGGFYEQYF; cdr3_nt: TGTGCCAGCAGCTTTGGGACAGGGGGCTTCTACGAGCAGTACTTC
j_call: TRBJ2-3; clone_size: -; d_call: -; v_call: TRBV7-9; cdr3_aa: CASSLATDTQYF; cdr3_nt: TGTGCCAGCAGCTTAGCGACAGATACGCAGTATTTT
j_call: TRBJ1-4; clone_size: -; d_call: -; v_call: TRBV5-4; cdr3_aa: CASSLGGATNEKLFF; cdr3_nt: TGTGCCAGCAGCTTGGGGGGAGCAACTAATGAAAAACTGTTTTTT
j_call: TRBJ2-7; clone_size: -; d_call: TRBD2; v_call: TRBV28; cdr3_aa: CASSTSGREIDEQYF; cdr3_nt: TGTGCCAGCAGCACTAGCGGGAGGGAGATCGACGAGCAGTACTTC
j_call: TRBJ1-2; clone_size: -; d_call: -; v_call: TRBV7-9; cdr3_aa: CASSPKTRLSFRGYTF; cdr3_nt: TGTGCCAGCAGCCCCAAGACCCGTTTATCGTTCCGTGGCTACACCTTC
j_call: TRBJ2-7; clone_size: -; d_call: TRBD1; v_call: TRBV11-2; cdr3_aa: CASSLEVHRGSEQYF; cdr3_nt: TGTGCCAGCAGCTTAGAGGTCCACAGGGGGTCGGAGCAGTACTTC
j_call: TRBJ1-1; clone_size: few; d_call: TRBD1; v_call: TRBV19; cdr3_aa: CASSRTGNTEAFF; cdr3_nt: TGTGCCAGTAGCAGGACAGGGAACACTGAAGCTTTCTTT
j_call: TRBJ1-2; clone_size: once; d_call: -; v_call: TRBV27; cdr3_aa: CASSFSHGGGGYTF; cdr3_nt: TGTGCCAGCAGTTTTTCTCACGGGGGAGGAGGCTACACCTTC
j_call: TRBJ2-7; clone_size: -; d_call: -; v_call: TRBV27; cdr3_aa: CASRPHGISHEQYF; cdr3_nt: TGTGCCAGCCGTCCTCATGGGATCTCCCACGAGCAGTACTTC
j_call: TRBJ1-5; clone_size: -; d_call: -; v_call: TRBV28; cdr3_aa: CASSLLGRFGHF; cdr3_nt: TGTGCCAGCAGTTTATTGGGTAGGTTTGGGCATTTT
j_call: TRBJ2-5; clone_size: -; d_call: -; v_call: TRBV28; cdr3_aa: CASNSRIVSETQYF; cdr3_nt: TGTGCCAGCAACTCAAGGATAGTGAGTGAGACCCAGTACTTC
j_call: TRBJ1-2; clone_size: -; d_call: TRBD1; v_call: TRBV28; cdr3_aa: CASSPGQLWGYTF; cdr3_nt: TGTGCCAGCAGTCCGGGACAGCTCTGGGGCTACACCTTC
j_call: TRBJ1-4; clone_size: once; d_call: TRBD1; v_call: TRBV5-1; cdr3_aa: CASSWGQGLTNEKLFF; cdr3_nt: TGCGCCAGCAGCTGGGGACAGGGTTTAACTAATGAAAAACTGTTTTTT
j_call: TRBJ2-1; clone_size: -; d_call: -; v_call: TRBV19; cdr3_aa: CASSAGPLFREQFF; cdr3_nt: TGTGCCAGTAGCGCGGGACCCCTCTTTAGGGAGCAGTTCTTC
j_call: TRBJ2-1; clone_size: -; d_call: TRBD2; v_call: TRBV5-4; cdr3_aa: CASSLTSGGTYEQFF; cdr3_nt: TGTGCCAGCAGCTTGACTAGCGGGGGGACCTATGAGCAGTTCTTC
j_call: TRBJ2-5; clone_size: -; d_call: TRBD1; v_call: TRBV2; cdr3_aa: CASSAGTGLYEQYF; cdr3_nt: TGTGCCAGCAGCGCCGGGACAGGGCTTTATGAGCAGTACTTC
j_call: TRBJ2-7; clone_size: -; d_call: -; v_call: TRBV27; cdr3_aa: CASSLSVGTPYEQYF; cdr3_nt: TGTGCCAGCAGTTTATCGGTGGGGACTCCCTACGAGCAGTACTTC
j_call: TRBJ2-1; clone_size: few; d_call: -; v_call: TRBV9; cdr3_aa: CASSPSLAITYNEQFF; cdr3_nt: TGTGCCAGCAGCCCCTCCCTAGCGATCACCTACAATGAGCAGTTCTTC
j_call: TRBJ2-1; clone_size: -; d_call: -; v_call: TRBV19; cdr3_aa: CASSIQGIGGEQFF; cdr3_nt: TGTGCCAGTAGTATACAGGGGATTGGTGGTGAGCAGTTCTTC
j_call: TRBJ2-3; clone_size: -; d_call: -; v_call: TRBV11-2; cdr3_aa: CASSLHSRGTDTQYF; cdr3_nt: TGTGCCAGCAGCTTACATTCCAGGGGCACAGATACGCAGTATTTT
j_call: TRBJ2-3; clone_size: -; d_call: -; v_call: TRBV7-9; cdr3_aa: CASSLDQGTDTQYF; cdr3_nt: TGTGCCAGCAGCTTAGATCAGGGAACAGATACGCAGTATTTT
j_call: TRBJ2-7; clone_size: -; d_call: TRBD1; v_call: TRBV2; cdr3_aa: CASSTGVSYEQYF; cdr3_nt: TGTGCCAGCAGTACAGGGGTCTCCTACGAGCAGTACTTC
j_call: TRBJ2-7; clone_size: -; d_call: TRBD2; v_call: TRBV4-1; cdr3_aa: CASSTSGRAYEQYF; cdr3_nt: TGCGCCAGCAGCACTAGCGGGAGAGCCTACGAGCAGTACTTC